Here is one TCR beta chain with its context. The data derive from a study of beta chain features in type 1 diabetes. From germline, CDR1 is LNHDA and CDR2 SQIVND (reference sequence). The CDR3 sequence is 17 residues long. V lost 1 base, J lost 2 bases, and 15 bases lay in between. Expressed TCRB transcripts were sequenced because the entire RNA isolate underwent reverse transcription. Clones were read by immunoSEQ multiplex PCR, and TCRdb kept only the in-frame ones, dropping some. Of 150,000 to 190,000 clones in the sample, less than 9.5% were seen once. Sequencing input: central memory CD4+ T cells from blood. The receptor's source is a man between 18 and 35 years old in good health. The chain employs TRBV19 and TRBJ2-1; D perhaps matches TRBD1 (6 bases). In DNA form, the CDR3 reads TGTGCCAGTAGTATAGGCCCCGCAACAGGGCCCTACAATGAGCAGTTCTTC. Protein: CASSIGPATGPYNEQFF.